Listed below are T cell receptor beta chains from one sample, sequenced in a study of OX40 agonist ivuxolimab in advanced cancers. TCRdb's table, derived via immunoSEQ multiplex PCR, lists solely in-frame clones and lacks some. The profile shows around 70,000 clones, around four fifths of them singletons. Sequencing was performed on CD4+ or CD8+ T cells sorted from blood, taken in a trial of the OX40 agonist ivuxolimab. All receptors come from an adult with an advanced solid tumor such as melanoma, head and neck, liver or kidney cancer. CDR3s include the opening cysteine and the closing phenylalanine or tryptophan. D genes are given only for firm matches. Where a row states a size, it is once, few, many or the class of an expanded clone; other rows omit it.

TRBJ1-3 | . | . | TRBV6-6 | TGTGCCAGCAGGGCTGGCTCTGGAAACACCATATATTTT | CASRAGSGNTIYF
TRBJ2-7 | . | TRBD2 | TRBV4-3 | TGCGCCAGCAGCCAAGATCGGGGGGGGTACGAGCAGTACTTC | CASSQDRGGYEQYF
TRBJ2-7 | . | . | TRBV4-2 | TGTGCCAGCAGCTTTGGGCAGTATAGCTCCTACGAGCAGTACTTC | CASSFGQYSSYEQYF
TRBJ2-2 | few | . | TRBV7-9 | TGTGCCAGCAGTCGCGGGATCGGGGAGCTGTTTTTT | CASSRGIGELFF
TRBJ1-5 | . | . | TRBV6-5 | TGTGCCAGTCGGGACGGTAATCAGCCCCAGCATTTT | CASRDGNQPQHF
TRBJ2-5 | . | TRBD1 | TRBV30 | TGTGCCTGGAGTGTCCAGGGGGTTGGAGAGACCCAGTACTTC | CAWSVQGVGETQYF
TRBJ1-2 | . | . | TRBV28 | TGTGCCAGCATCATAGGGACGGCTTCTAACTATGGCTACACCTTC | CASIIGTASNYGYTF
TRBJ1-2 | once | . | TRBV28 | TGTGCCAGCCTAGACAGGAGGGGCAACTATGGCTACACCTTC | CASLDRRGNYGYTF
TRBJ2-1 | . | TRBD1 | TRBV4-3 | TGCGCCAGCAGCCTTCTCGACAGGGGCGGTGAGCAGTTCTTC | CASSLLDRGGEQFF
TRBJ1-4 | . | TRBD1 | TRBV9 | TGTGCCAGCAAGGGACAGGAGAATGAAAAACTGTTTTTT | CASKGQENEKLFF
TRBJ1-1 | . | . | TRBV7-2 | TGTGCCAGCAGCTTAGCGGCAGGAAACACTGAAGCTTTCTTT | CASSLAAGNTEAFF
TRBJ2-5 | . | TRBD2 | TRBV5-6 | TGTGCCAGCAGCTATTCAGCGGGAGGGCCCGACCAAGAGACCCAGTACTTC | CASSYSAGGPDQETQYF
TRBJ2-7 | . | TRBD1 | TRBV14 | TGTGCCAGCAGGGAGACAGGGCCTCCCTACGAGCAGTACTTC | CASRETGPPYEQYF
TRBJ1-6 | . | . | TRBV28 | TGTGCCAGCAGTTATCGGATTAATTCACCCCTCCACTTT | CASSYRINSPLHF
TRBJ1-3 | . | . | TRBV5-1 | TGCGCCAGCAGCTCGCACGGAGGGCTTACTGGAAACACCATATATTTT | CASSSHGGLTGNTIYF
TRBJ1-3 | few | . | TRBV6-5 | TGTGCCAGCAGCCTACAGATCTCTGGAAACACCATATATTTT | CASSLQISGNTIYF
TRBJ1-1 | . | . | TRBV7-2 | TGTGCCAGCAGCTTGGCAGGGAGCGGGACTGAAGCTTTCTTT | CASSLAGSGTEAFF